This TCR beta chain appears in the sequencing data of a study of graft-versus-host responses after intestinal transplantation. Study-level information: Each recipient received a multivisceral, liver-intestinal, or isolated intestinal graft. Every recipient underwent anti-thymocyte globulin induction, then tacrolimus and steroids for three to four years.

Notes on this clone: The target antigen is unknown.

Sequenced by immunoSEQ multiplex PCR; TCRdb stores in-frame clones only, minus some. The sample has about 90,000 clones, about 95% seen once; the top ten hold roughly 0.2%. CDR3 size: 11 residues. The V end lost 5 bases, the J end lost 7 bases, and 6 bases lay between the germline ends. Germline assignment: CDR1 MDHEN and CDR2 SYDVKM. Points from the study as a whole: Allografts from individuals with graft-donor T cell macrochimerism displayed high graft-versus-host to host-versus-graft clonal ratios. The recipient marrow held GvH clones, and some of them showed up first in ileum or blood.

The input for sequencing was unstimulated CD4+ T cells sorted from spleen or lymph node cells, taken before transplant. J is TRBJ2-1 and V is TRBV28; D gene unclear. This clonotype was sampled from a human donor who was the organ donor for an intestinal transplant. The CDR3 nucleotides are TGTGCCAGCAGTAAATATAATGAGCAGTTCTTC. This encodes CASSKYNEQFF.